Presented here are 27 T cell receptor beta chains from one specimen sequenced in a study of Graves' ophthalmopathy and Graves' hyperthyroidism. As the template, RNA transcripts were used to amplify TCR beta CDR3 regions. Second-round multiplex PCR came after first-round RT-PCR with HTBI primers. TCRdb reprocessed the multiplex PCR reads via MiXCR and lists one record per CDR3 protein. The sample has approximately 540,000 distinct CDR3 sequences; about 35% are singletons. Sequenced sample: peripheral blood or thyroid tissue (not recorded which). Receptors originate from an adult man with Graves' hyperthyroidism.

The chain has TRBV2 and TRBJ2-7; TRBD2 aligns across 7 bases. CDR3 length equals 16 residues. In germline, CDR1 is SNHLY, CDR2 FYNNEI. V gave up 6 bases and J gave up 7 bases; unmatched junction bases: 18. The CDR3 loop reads CASSIVAGARTGEQYF. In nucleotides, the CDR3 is TGTGCCAGCAGCATCGTCGCGGGAGCAAGGACCGGGGAGCAGTACTTC.

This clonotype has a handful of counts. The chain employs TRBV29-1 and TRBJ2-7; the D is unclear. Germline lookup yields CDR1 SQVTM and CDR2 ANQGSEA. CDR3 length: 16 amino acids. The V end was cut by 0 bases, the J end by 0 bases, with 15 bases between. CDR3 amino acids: CSVEDLGQAVSYEQYF. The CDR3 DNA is TGCAGCGTTGAAGATCTGGGCCAAGCCGTCTCCTACGAGCAGTACTTC.

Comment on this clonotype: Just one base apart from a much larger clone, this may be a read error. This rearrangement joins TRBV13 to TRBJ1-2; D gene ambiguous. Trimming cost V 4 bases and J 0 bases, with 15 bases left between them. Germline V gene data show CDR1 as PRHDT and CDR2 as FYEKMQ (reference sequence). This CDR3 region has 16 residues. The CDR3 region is CASSSFRPPANYGYTF. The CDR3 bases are TGTGCCAGCAGCTCGTTTCGGCCCCCCGCTAACTATGGCTACACCTTC.

CDR3 nucleotides: TGCAGCAGACAGGGCAAGACGGGCCAGGAGACCCAGTACTTC. It specifies CSRQGKTGQETQYF. The J gene is TRBJ2-5, the V gene TRBV29-1, with 7 bases that match TRBD1. V gave up 8 bases and J gave up 5 bases; unmatched junction bases: 14. The V gene's germline CDR1 is SQVTM and CDR2 ANQGSEA. The CDR3 is made up of 14 amino acids.

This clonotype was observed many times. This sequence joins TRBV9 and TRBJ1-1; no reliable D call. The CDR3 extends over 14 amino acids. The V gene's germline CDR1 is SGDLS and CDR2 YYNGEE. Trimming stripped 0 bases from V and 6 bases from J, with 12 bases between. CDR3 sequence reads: CASSVAASPPEAFF. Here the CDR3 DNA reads TGTGCCAGCAGCGTAGCGGCCAGTCCCCCTGAAGCTTTCTTT.

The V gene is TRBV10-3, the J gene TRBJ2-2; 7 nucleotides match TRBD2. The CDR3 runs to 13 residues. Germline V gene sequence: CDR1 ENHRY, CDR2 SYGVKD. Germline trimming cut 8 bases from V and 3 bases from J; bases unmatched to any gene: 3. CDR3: CAISAGDTGELFF. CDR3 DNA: TGTGCCATCTCGGCGGGAGACACCGGGGAGCTGTTTTTT.

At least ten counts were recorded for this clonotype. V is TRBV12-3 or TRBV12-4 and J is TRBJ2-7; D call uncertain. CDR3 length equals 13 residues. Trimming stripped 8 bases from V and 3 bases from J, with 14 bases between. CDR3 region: CASSRRAGYEQYF. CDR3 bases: TGTGCCAGCTCTCGAAGGGCAGGCTACGAGCAGTACTTC.

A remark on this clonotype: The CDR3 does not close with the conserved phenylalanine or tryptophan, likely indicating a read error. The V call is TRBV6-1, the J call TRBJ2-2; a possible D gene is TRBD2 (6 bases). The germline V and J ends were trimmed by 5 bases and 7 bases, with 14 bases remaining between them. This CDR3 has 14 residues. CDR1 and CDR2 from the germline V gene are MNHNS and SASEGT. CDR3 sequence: CASSYTGVNGELFL. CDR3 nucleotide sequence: TGTGCCAGCAGTTACACGGGGGTCAACGGGGAGCTGTTTCTT.

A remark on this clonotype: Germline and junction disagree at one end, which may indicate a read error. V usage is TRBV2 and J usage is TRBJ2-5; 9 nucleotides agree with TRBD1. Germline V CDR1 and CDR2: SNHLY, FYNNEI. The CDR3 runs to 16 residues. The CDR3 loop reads CASSRGQGWSARAKNF. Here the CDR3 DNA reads TGTGCCAGCAGTCGGGGACAGGGTTGGAGCGCAAGGGCCAAGAACTTC.

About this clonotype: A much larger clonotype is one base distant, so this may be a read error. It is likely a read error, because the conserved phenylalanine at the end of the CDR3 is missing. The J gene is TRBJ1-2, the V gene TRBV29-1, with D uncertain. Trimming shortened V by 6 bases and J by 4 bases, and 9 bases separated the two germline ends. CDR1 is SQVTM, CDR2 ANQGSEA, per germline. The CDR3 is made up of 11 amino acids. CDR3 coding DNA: TGCAGCGTCCGGGCCGTCTATGGCTACACCCTC. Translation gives CSVRAVYGYTL.

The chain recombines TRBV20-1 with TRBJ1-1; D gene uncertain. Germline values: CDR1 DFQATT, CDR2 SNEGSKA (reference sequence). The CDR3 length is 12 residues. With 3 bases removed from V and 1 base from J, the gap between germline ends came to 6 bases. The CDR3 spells CSARKPNTEAFF. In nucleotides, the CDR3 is TGCAGTGCTAGGAAACCGAACACTGAAGCTTTCTTT.

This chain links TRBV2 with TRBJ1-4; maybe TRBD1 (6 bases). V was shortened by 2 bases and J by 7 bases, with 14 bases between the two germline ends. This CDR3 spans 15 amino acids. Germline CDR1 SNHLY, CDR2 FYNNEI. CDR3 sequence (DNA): TGTGCCAGCAGTGAATGGGGGGGGCGCGGTGAAAAACTGTTTTTT. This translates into CASSEWGGRGEKLFF. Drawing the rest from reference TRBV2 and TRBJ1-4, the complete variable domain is EPEVTQTPSHQVTQMGQEVILRCVPISNHLYFYWYRQILGQKVEFLVSFYNNEISEKSEIFDDQFSVERPDGSNFTLKIRSTKLEDSAMYFCASSEWGGRGEKLFFGSGTQLSVL.

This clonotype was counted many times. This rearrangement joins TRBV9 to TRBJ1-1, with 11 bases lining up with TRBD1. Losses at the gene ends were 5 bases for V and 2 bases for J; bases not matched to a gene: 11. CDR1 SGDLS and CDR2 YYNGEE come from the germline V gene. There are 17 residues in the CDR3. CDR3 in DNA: TGTGCCAGCAGGGCTGCCGGACAGGGGGCGATCAACACTGAAGCTTTCTTT. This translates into CASRAAGQGAINTEAFF.

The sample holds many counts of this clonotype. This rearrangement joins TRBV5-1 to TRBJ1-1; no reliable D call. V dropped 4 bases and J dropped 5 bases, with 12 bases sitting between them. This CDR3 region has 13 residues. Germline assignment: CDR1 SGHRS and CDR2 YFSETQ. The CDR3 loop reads CASSRNTETEAFF. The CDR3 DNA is TGCGCCAGCAGCCGAAACACAGAAACTGAAGCTTTCTTT.

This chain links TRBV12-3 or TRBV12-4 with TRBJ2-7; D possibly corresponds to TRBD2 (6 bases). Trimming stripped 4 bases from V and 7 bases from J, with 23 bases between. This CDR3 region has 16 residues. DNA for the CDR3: TGTGCCAGCAGTTCCCAGGTTCGCGGGAACTACAATGAGCAGTACTTC. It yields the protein CASSSQVRGNYNEQYF.

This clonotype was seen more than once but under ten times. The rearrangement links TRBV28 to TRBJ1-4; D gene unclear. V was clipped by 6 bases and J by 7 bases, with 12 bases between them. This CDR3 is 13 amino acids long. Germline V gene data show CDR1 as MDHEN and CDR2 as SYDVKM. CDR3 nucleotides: TGTGCCAGCAGGGTCGAGAGGTTTGAAAAACTGTTTTTT. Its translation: CASRVERFEKLFF. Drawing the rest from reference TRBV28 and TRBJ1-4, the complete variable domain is DVKVTQSSRYLVKRTGEKVFLECVQDMDHENMFWYRQDPGLGLRLIYFSYDVKMKEKGDIPEGYSVSREKKERFSLILESASTNQTSMYLCASRVERFEKLFFGSGTQLSVL.

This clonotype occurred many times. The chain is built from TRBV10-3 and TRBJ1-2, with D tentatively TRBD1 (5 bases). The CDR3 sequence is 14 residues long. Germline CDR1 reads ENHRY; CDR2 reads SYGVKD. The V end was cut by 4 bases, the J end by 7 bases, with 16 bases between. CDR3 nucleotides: TGTGCCATCAGTGTCGGGTCAGGGAGGTCTGGCTACACCTTC. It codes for CAISVGSGRSGYTF.

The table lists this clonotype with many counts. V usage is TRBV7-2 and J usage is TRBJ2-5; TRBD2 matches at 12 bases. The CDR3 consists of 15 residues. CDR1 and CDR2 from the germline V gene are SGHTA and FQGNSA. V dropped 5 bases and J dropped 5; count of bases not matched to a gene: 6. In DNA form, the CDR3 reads TGTGCCAGCAGCCAAGATGGGACTAGCGGGGAGACCCAGTACTTC. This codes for CASSQDGTSGETQYF.

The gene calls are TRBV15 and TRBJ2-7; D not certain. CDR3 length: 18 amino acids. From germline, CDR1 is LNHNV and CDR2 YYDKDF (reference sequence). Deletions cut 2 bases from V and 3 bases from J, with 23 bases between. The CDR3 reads CATSRTSTARTPIYEQYF. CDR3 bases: TGTGCCACCAGCAGAACATCTACTGCGCGTACCCCGATCTACGAGCAGTACTTC.

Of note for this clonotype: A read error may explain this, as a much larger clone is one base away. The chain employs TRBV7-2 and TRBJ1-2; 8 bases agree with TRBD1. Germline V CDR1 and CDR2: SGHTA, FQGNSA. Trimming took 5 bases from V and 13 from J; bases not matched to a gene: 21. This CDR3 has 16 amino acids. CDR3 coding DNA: TGTGCCAGCAGCACGTCAAGCGGTTCAGGGGGCCGGGCGACCACCTTC. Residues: CASSTSSGSGGRATTF. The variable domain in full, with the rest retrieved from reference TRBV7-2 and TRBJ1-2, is GAGVSQSPSNKVTEKGKDVELRCDPISGHTALYWYRQSLGQGLEFLIYFQGNSAPDKSGLPSDRFSAERTGGSVSTLTIQRTQQEDSAVYLCASSTSSGSGGRATTFGSGTRLTVV.

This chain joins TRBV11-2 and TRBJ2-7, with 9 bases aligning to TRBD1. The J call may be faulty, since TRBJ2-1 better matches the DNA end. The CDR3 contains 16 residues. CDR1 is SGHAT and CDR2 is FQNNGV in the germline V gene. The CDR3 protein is CASSEIGTGSYNEQFF. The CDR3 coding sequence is TGTGCCAGCAGTGAAATTGGGACAGGGTCATACAATGAGCAGTTCTTC.

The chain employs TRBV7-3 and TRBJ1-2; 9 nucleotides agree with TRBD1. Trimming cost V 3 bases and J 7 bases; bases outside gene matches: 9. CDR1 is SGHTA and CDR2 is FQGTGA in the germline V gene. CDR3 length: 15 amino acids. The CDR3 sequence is CASSFGGQGNLGYTF. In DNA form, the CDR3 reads TGTGCCAGCAGCTTCGGTGGACAGGGGAACCTTGGCTACACCTTC.

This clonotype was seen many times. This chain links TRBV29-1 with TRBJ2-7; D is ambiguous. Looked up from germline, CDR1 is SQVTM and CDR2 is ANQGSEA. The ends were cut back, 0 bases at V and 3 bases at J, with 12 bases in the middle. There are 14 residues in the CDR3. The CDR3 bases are TGCAGCGTTGAAGAGTCCGAGTCGGGCTACGAGCAGTACTTC. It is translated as CSVEESESGYEQYF.

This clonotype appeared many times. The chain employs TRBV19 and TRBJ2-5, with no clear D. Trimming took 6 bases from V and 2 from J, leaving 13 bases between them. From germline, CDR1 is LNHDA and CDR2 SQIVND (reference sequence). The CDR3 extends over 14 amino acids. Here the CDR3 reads CASSRPNLQETQYF. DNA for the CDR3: TGTGCCAGTAGCAGGCCGAACCTACAAGAGACCCAGTACTTC. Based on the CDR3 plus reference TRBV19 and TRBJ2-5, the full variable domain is DGGITQSPKYLFRKEGQNVTLSCEQNLNHDAMYWYRQDPGQGLRLIYYSQIVNDFQKGDIAEGYSVSREKKESFPLTVTSAQKNPTAFYLCASSRPNLQETQYFGPGTRLLVL.

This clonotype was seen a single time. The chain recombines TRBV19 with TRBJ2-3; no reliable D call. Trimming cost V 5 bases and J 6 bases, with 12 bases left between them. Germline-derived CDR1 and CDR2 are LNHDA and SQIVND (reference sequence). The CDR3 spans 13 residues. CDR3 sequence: CASSVVGSDTQYF. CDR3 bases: TGTGCCAGTAGTGTGGTGGGAAGTGATACGCAGTATTTT.

As DNA, the CDR3 is TGTGCCAGCAGTCGAGGACTAGCGGTTCGTGAAGCTTTCTTT. Its protein product is CASSRGLAVREAFF. The chain joins TRBV12-3 or TRBV12-4 to TRBJ1-1; D is uncertain. The CDR3 is 14 residues long. V was cut by 5 bases and J by 7 bases, with 17 bases left in between.

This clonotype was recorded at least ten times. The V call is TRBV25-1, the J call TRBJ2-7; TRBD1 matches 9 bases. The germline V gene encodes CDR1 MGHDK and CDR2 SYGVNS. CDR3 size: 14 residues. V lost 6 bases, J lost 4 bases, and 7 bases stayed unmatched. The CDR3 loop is CASSQGQGFYEQYF. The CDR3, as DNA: TGTGCCAGCAGCCAGGGACAGGGATTTTACGAGCAGTACTTC.